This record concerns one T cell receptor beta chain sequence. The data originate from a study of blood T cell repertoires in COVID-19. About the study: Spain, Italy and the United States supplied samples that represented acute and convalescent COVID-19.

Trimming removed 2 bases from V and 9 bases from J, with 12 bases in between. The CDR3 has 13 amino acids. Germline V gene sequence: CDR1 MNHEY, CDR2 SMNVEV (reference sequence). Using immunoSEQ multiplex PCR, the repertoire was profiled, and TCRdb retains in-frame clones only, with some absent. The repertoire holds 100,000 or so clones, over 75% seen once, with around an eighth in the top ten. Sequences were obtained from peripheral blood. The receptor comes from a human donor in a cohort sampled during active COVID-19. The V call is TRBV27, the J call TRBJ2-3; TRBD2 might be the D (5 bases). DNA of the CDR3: TGTGCCAGCAGTTTAAGTCGGACTCAAACGCAGTATTTT. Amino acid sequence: CASSLSRTQTQYF.